Sequencing of this T cell receptor beta chain was carried out in a study of shared clonotypes between healthy human individuals. General observations from the study: What limited the represented genetic and exposure-history diversity was the small number of donors.

Turning to this clone: The antigen is not known.

The ends were cut back, 7 bases at V and 5 bases at J, with 11 bases in the middle. Germline-derived CDR1 and CDR2 are MNHEY and SVGAGI. The CDR3 length is 12 residues. Clones were sequenced by immunoSEQ multiplex PCR, and TCRdb holds only the in-frame ones, with some missing. The sample lists approximately 1.9 million clones, around 93% seen once, with approximately 1.6% in the top ten. Terminally differentiated effector memory CD45RA+ cells were excluded by CCR7 positive selection of CD45RO-negative cells. The source is a man in his late teens or twenties in good health. Some clones in this sample may be carry-over from other donors' samples. The chain carries TRBV6-5 and TRBJ2-5; D ambiguous. The sequenced sample was naive CD8+ T cells from PBMCs. The CDR3 loop reads CASTSGGETQYF. The CDR3 region has the DNA TGTGCCAGCACGTCCGGTGGGGAGACCCAGTACTTC.